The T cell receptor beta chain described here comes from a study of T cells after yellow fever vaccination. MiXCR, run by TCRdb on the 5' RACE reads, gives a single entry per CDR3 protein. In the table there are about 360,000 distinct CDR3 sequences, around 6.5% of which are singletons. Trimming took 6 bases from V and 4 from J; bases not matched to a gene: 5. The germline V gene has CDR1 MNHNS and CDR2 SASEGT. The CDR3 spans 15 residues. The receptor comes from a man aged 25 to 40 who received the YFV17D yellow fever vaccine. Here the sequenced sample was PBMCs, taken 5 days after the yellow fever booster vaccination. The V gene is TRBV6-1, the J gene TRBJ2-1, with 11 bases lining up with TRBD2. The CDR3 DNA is TGTGCCAGCAGAATGGGACTAGCGGAGTACAATGAGCAGTTCTTC. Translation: CASRMGLAEYNEQFF.